What follows describes a single TCR beta chain. The data belong to a study of blood T cell repertoires in COVID-19. Study-level background: Acute-phase and convalescent COVID-19 samples originated in the United States, Italy and Spain. PBMCs, B-cell-depleted T cells, or T cells were the source of the cDNA or gDNA that made up the material.

In the original processing: Amplification of reference gene primers was used by the study to estimate nucleated cell counts. The data were produced by immunoSEQ multiplex PCR, yet TCRdb's version contains in-frame clones alone and is incomplete. Clonal size and the V and J genes are those of that table, whereas D and trimming came from the DNA. The table lists around 50,000 clones, 80% to 90% of them singletons. This CDR3 spans 13 amino acids. Trimming removed 1 base from V and 7 bases from J, with 10 bases in between. Per the germline V gene, CDR1 is SGHNT and CDR2 is YENEEA. The chain uses TRBV11-3 and TRBJ1-1; D is possibly TRBD1 (5 bases). The sequencing input was peripheral blood. The TCR comes from a human donor in a cohort sampled during active COVID-19. CDR3 nucleotide sequence: TGTGCCAGCAGCTTAGGGGGCGGGGGTGAAGCTTTCTTT. It encodes CASSLGGGGEAFF.